One TCR beta chain is described in this entry. Its antigen is still unknown. cDNA serving as the sequencing template came from extracted, reverse transcribed RNA. Assay used: immunoSEQ multiplex PCR; TCRdb lists only in-frame clones, some missing. The repertoire holds roughly 140,000 clones, with roughly four fifths as singletons. Indicated treatment: oral pan-JAK inhibitor, 5-10 mg twice daily. The sample is drawn from a study of CD8+ T cells in alopecia areata. General study results and limits: Having just one nonresponder leaves the connection between baseline CD8+ expansion and response unresolved.

The germline V gene has CDR1 SGHTA and CDR2 FQGNSA. The V and J ends lost 5 bases and 3 bases, in that order; junction bases with no gene match: 7. CDR3 size: 15 residues. This clonotype originated in a human donor with alopecia areata. The sequencing used CD8+ T cells sorted from blood, collected at week 4, from a patient treated with tofacitinib. The chain recombines TRBV7-2 with TRBJ2-1, with TRBD2 matching 7 bases. In nucleotides, the CDR3 is TGTGCCAGCAGCCTAGGGTCGGGAGGCTACAATGAGCAGTTCTTC. It is translated as CASSLGSGGYNEQFF.